This TCR beta chain was sequenced in a study of blood T cell repertoires in COVID-19. Across the whole study: Researchers got acute and convalescent COVID-19 samples from the United States, Italy and Spain. PBMCs, B-cell-depleted T cells, or T cells were the source of the cDNA or gDNA that made up the material.

The CDR3 extends over 12 amino acids. Germline V gives CDR1 SNHLY, CDR2 FYNNEI. V was pared by 4 bases and J by 10 bases, with 2 bases of the junction left unmatched. In the source study's methods: Reference gene primer amplification gave estimated nucleated cell counts. Sequencing was performed with immunoSEQ multiplex PCR; in TCRdb, only in-frame clones are kept and a portion is missing. D and trimming were read from the DNA, whereas the V and J calls and clone size are those reported in that table. In the table there are around 36,000 clones, 89% of which are singletons. The rearrangement uses TRBV2 and TRBJ2-5; 11 bases align to TRBD1. The specimen sequenced was peripheral blood. The receptor comes from a human donor in a cohort sampled during active COVID-19. CDR3 loop: CASSGDRGIQYF. The CDR3 coding sequence is TGTGCCAGCAGTGGGGACAGGGGGATCCAGTACTTC.